The clone carrying this T cell receptor beta chain showed up many times. The data derive from a study of early T cells in non-severe SARS-CoV-2 infection. V shed 0 bases and J shed 4 bases, with 9 bases lying between them. This CDR3 has 15 amino acids. CDR1 is LGHNA and CDR2 is YNFKEQ in the germline V gene. TCRdb independently ran MiXCR on the 5' RACE reads; one entry per CDR3 protein. The sample shows around 62,000 distinct CDR3 sequences, about 4.9% of them seen only once. Sequenced input: whole blood. The TCR sequence derives from an adult who was a healthcare worker with PCR-confirmed SARS-CoV-2 infection or an uninfected control (not recorded which). The chain combines TRBV4-2 with TRBJ1-4; D gene unclear. CDR3 in amino acids: CASSQEWRNNEKLFF. The CDR3 DNA is TGTGCCAGCAGCCAAGAATGGAGAAATAATGAAAAACTGTTTTTT.